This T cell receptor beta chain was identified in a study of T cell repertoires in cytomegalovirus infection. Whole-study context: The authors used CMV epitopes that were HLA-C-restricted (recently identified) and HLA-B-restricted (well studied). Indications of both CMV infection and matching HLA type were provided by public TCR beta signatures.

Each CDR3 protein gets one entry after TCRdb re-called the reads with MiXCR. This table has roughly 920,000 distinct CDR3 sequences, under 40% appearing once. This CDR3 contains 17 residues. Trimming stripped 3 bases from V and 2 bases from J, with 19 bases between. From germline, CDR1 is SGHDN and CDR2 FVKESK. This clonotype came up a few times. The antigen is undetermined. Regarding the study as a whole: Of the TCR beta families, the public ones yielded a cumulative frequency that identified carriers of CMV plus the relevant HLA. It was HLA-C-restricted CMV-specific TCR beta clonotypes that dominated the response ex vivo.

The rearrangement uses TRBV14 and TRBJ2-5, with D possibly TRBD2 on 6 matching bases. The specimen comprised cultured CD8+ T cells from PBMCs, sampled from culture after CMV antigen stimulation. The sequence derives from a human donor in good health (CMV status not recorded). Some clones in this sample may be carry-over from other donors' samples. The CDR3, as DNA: TGTGCCAGCAGCCACGGGGGAACCCCGACAGTGCAAGAGACCCAGTACTTC. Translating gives CASSHGGTPTVQETQYF.